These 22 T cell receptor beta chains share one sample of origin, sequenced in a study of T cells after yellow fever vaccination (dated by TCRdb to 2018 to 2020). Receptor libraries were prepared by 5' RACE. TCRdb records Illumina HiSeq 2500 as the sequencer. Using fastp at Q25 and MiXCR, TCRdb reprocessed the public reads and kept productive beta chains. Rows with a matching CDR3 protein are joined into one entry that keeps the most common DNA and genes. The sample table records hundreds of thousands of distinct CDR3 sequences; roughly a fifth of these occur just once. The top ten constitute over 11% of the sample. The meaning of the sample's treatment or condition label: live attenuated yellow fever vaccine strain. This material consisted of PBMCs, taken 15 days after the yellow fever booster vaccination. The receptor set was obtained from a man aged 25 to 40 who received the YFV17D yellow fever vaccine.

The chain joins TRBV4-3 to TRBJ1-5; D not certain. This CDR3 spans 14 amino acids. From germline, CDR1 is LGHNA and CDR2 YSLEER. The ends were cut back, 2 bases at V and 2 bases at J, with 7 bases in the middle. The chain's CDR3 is CASSQRQGNQPQHF. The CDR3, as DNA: TGCGCCAGCAGCCAAAGGCAGGGCAATCAGCCCCAGCATTTT.

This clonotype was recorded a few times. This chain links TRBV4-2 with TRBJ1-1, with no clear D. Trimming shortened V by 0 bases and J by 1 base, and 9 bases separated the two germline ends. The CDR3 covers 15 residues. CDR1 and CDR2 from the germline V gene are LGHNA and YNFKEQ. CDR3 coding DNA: TGTGCCAGCAGCCAAGAGGTGGCGGGGAACACTGAAGCTTTCTTT. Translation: CASSQEVAGNTEAFF.

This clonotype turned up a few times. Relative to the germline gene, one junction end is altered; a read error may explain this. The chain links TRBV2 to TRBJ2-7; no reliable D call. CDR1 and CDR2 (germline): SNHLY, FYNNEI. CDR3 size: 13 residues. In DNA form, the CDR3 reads TGTGCCAGCAGTGTCGCACTCTCCTCCGAGCAGTACTTC. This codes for CASSVALSSEQYF.

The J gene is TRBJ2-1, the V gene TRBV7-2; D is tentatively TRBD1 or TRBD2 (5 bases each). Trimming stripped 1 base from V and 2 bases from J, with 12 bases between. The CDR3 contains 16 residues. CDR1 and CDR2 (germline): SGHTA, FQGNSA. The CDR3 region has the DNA TGTGCCAGCAGCTTAGGGGGCCAGGGAGCCTACAATGAGCAGTTCTTC. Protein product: CASSLGGQGAYNEQFF.

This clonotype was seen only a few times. CDR3 region: CASSLLRGLTDTQYF. CDR3 bases: TGCGCCAGCAGCTTGCTCAGGGGGCTAACAGATACGCAGTATTTT. The chain employs TRBV5-1 and TRBJ2-3, with 8 bases lining up with TRBD1. There are 15 residues in the CDR3. V lost 1 base and J lost 3; bases outside the gene matches: 4. Germline CDR1 is SGHRS and CDR2 is YFSETQ.

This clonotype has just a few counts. In DNA form, the CDR3 reads TGCGCCAGCAGATCGGAGGCCGGGGAGCTGTTTTTT. It codes for CASRSEAGELFF. The genes are TRBV5-1 and TRBJ2-2; a weak D match, TRBD2 (5 bases). Germline V gene data show CDR1 as SGHRS and CDR2 as YFSETQ. V lost 5 bases, J lost 6 bases, and 8 bases lay in between. This CDR3 is 12 amino acids long.

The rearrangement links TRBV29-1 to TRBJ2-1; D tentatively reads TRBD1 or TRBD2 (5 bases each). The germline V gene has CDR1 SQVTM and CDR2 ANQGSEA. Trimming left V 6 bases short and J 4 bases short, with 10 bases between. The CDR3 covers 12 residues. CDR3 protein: CSVVGPYNEQFF. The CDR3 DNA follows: TGCAGCGTCGTGGGACCGTACAATGAGCAGTTCTTC.

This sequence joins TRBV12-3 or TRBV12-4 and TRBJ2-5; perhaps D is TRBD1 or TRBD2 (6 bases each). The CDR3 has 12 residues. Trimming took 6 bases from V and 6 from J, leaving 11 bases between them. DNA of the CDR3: TGTGCCAGCAGGGGGGGCCAGAAGACCCAGTACTTC. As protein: CASRGGQKTQYF.

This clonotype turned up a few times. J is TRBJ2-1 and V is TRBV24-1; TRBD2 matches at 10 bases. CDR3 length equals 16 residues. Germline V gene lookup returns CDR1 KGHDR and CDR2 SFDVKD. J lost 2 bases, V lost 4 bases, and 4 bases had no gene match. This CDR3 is CATSEPAGGAYNEQFF. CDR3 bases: TGTGCCACCAGTGAACCAGCGGGAGGGGCCTACAATGAGCAGTTCTTC.

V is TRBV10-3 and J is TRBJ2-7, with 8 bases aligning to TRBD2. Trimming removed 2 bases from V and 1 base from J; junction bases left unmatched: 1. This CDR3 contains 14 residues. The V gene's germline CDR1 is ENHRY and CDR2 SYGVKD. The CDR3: CAISELAGSYEQYF. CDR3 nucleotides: TGTGCCATCAGTGAGCTAGCGGGTTCCTACGAGCAGTACTTC.

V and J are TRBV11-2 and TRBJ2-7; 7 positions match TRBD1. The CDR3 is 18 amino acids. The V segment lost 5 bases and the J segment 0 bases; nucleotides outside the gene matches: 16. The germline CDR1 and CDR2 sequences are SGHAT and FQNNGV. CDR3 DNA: TGTGCCAGCAGCCCGCTGGCAGCCCGACAGGGTAACTCCTACGAGCAGTACTTC. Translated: CASSPLAARQGNSYEQYF.

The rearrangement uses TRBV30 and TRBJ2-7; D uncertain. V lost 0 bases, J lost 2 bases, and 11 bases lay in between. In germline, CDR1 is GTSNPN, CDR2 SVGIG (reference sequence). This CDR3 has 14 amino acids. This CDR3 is CAWSVSLKTYEQYF. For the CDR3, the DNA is TGTGCCTGGAGTGTTTCTCTGAAGACCTACGAGCAGTACTTC.

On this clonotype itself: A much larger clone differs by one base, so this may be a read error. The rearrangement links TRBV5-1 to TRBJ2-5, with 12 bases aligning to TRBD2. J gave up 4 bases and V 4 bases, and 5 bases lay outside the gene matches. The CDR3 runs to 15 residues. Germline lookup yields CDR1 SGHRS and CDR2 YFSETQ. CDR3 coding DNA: TGCGCCAGCAGCCCGCGGGGACTAGCGGGAGAGACCCAGTACTTC. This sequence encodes CASSPRGLAGETQYF.

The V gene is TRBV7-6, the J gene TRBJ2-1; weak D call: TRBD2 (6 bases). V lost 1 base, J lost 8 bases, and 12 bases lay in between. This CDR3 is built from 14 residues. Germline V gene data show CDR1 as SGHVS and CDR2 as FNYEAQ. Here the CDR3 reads CASSLGSGVHEQFF. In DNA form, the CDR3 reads TGTGCCAGCAGCTTAGGGTCGGGAGTGCATGAGCAGTTCTTC.

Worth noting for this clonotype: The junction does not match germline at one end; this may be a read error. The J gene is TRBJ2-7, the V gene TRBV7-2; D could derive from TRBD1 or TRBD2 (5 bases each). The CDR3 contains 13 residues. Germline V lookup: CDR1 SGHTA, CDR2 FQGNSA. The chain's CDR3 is CASSFTARAGRDF. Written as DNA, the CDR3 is TGTGCCAGCAGCTTTACCGCCCGGGCAGGGCGGGACTTC.

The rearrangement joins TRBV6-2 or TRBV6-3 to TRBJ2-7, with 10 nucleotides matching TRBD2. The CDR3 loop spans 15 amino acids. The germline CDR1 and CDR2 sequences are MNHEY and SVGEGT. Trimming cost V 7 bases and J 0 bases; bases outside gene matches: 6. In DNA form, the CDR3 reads TGTGCCAGCACCCAGACTAGCGGGTCCTCCTACGAGCAGTACTTC. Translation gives CASTQTSGSSYEQYF.

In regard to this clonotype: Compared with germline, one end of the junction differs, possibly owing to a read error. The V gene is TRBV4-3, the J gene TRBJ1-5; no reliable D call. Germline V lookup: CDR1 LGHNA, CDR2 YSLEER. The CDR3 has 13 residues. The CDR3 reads CASSQDVNQPPHF. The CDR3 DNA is TGCGCCAGCAGCCAAGATGTCAATCAGCCCCCGCATTTT.

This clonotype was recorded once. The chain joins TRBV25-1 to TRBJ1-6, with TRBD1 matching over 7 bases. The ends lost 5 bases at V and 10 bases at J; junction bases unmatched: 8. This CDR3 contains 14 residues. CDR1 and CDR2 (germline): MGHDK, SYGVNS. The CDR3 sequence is CASSWREGGSPLHF. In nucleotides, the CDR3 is TGTGCCAGCAGTTGGCGGGAAGGGGGCTCACCCCTCCACTTT. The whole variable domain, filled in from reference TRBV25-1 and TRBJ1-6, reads EADIYQTPRYLVIGTGKKITLECSQTMGHDKMYWYQQDPGMELHLIHYSYGVNSTEKGDLSSESTVSRIRTEHFPLTLESARPSHTSQYLCASSWREGGSPLHFGNGTRLTVT.

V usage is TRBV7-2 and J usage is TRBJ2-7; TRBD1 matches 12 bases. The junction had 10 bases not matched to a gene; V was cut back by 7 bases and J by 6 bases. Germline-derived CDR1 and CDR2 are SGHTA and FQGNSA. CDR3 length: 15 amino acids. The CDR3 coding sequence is TGTGCCAGCACCCGACCGGGACAGGGGGCTTCCGAGCAGTACTTC. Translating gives CASTRPGQGASEQYF.

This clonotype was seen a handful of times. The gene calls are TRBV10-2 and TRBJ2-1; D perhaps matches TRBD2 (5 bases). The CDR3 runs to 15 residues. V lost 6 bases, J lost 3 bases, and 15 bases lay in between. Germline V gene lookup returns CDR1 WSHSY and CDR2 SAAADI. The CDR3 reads CASSMSAAGYNEQFF. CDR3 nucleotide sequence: TGCGCCAGCAGCATGAGCGCGGCGGGCTACAATGAGCAGTTCTTC.

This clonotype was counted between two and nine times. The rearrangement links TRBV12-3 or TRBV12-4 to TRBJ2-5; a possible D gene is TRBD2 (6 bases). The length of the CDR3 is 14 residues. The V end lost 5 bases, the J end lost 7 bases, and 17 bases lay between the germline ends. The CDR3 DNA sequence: TGTGCCAGCAGTCCGACGACTAGAGTGGGGACCCAGTACTTC. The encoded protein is CASSPTTRVGTQYF.

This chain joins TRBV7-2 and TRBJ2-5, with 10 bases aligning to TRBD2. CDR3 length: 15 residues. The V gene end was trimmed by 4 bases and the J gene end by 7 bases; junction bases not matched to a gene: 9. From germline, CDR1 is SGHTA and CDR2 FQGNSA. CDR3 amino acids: CASSYLAGEGVTQYF. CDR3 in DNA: TGTGCCAGCAGCTACCTAGCGGGAGAGGGAGTGACCCAGTACTTC.